These 9 T cell receptor beta chains share one sample of origin, sequenced in a study of blood T cell repertoires in COVID-19. Method: immunoSEQ multiplex PCR; TCRdb's copy keeps in-frame clones and lacks some. Of about 81,000 clones in the sample, 70% to 90% were seen once. The sample taken for sequencing was peripheral blood. These TCRs come from a man in his 70s with acute or convalescent COVID-19.

The rearrangement links TRBV2 to TRBJ1-1; no definite D call. CDR3 length: 13 amino acids. V lost 8 bases and J lost 0, with 10 bases in between. The germline V gene has CDR1 SNHLY and CDR2 FYNNEI. Here the CDR3 DNA reads TGTGCCAGCGGGCAGGCCATGAACACTGAAGCTTTCTTT. Translating gives CASGQAMNTEAFF.

The genes are TRBV10-3 and TRBJ1-3; possibly TRBD1 for D (6 bases). The CDR3 consists of 14 residues. CDR1 and CDR2 from the germline V gene are ENHRY and SYGVKD. The DNA of the CDR3 is TGTGCGTCCAGCCAGGGGACGTCTGGAAACACCATATATTTT. Amino acids: CASSQGTSGNTIYF.

The rearrangement uses TRBV28 and TRBJ1-5; the D gene is possibly TRBD1 (6 bases). The CDR3 spans 14 residues. Trimming removed 5 bases from V and 7 bases from J, with 15 bases in between. The germline gives CDR1 MDHEN, CDR2 SYDVKM. As DNA, the CDR3 is TGTGCCAGCAGTACAGCCAGGGGCTACCAGCCCCAGCATTTT. Protein sequence: CASSTARGYQPQHF.

V and J are TRBV5-5 and TRBJ1-1; 9 bases line up with TRBD1. The CDR3 length is 15 residues. CDR1 and CDR2 from the germline V gene are SGHKS and YYEKEE (reference sequence). Trimming at V came to 3 bases and at J to 1 base, leaving 4 bases not matched to a gene. The chain's CDR3 is CASSSPGQGNTEAFF. In DNA form, the CDR3 reads TGTGCCAGCAGCTCACCGGGACAGGGGAACACTGAAGCTTTCTTT.

The chain links TRBV2 to TRBJ1-1; tentative D call: TRBD1 (5 bases). Germline V lookup: CDR1 SNHLY, CDR2 FYNNEI. Trimming removed 8 bases from V and 0 bases from J, with 10 bases in between. This CDR3 contains 13 residues. The CDR3 spells CASQQDMNTEAFF. CDR3 coding DNA: TGTGCCAGCCAACAGGATATGAACACTGAAGCTTTCTTT.

This clone was observed once. The CDR3 DNA reads as TGTGCCAGCAGTTCGACATACACCGGGGAGCTGTTTTTT. Its protein product is CASSSTYTGELFF. The chain combines TRBV6-2 or TRBV6-3 with TRBJ2-2; no firm D call. V lost 4 bases to trimming and J lost 3 bases, with 6 bases between them. Looked up from germline, CDR1 is MNHEY and CDR2 is SVGEGT. This CDR3 spans 13 amino acids.

The chain links TRBV4-1 to TRBJ1-2; D perhaps matches TRBD1 (5 bases). V was pared by 1 base and J by 1 base, with 7 bases between. This CDR3 has 14 residues. CDR1 is MGHRA, CDR2 YSYEKL, per germline. CDR3: CASSQGDYNYGYTF. CDR3 sequence (DNA): TGCGCCAGCAGCCAAGGGGACTATAACTATGGCTACACCTTC.

The J gene is TRBJ2-7, the V gene TRBV3-1 (or the pseudogene TRBV3-2); a weak D match, TRBD2 (5 bases). The V end lost 7 bases, the J end lost 0 bases, and 16 bases lay between the germline ends. The length of the CDR3 is 15 residues. The V gene's germline CDR1 is LGHDT and CDR2 YNNKEL (reference sequence). As DNA, the CDR3 is TGTGCCAGCACCCCCTCCTCAACTAGCTCCTACGAGCAGTACTTC. Translating gives CASTPSSTSSYEQYF.

The chain recombines TRBV10-3 with TRBJ1-3, with a weak D call TRBD1 (5 bases). The CDR3 is 14 residues long. Between the trimmed V and J ends, which lost 7 bases and 0 bases, there was a span of 10 bases. From germline, CDR1 is ENHRY and CDR2 SYGVKD. For the CDR3, the DNA is TGTGCCATCACGACAGATGACTCTGGAAACACCATATATTTT. Amino acid sequence: CAITTDDSGNTIYF.